Each of the 24 T cell receptor beta chains below was sequenced from the same sample in a study of OX40 agonist ivuxolimab in advanced cancers. Repertoires were generated with immunoSEQ multiplex PCR, while TCRdb's copy carries only in-frame clones and drops some. This sample has 50,000 to 70,000 clones, with roughly 89% found just once. This specimen was CD4+ or CD8+ T cells sorted from blood, taken in a trial of the OX40 agonist ivuxolimab. All receptors come from an adult with an advanced solid tumor such as melanoma, head and neck, liver or kidney cancer.

The chain recombines TRBV10-3 with TRBJ2-7; possible D gene TRBD1, 5 bases. The CDR3 has 15 residues. CDR1 ENHRY and CDR2 SYGVKD come from the germline V gene. V dropped 9 bases and J dropped 2 bases, with 20 bases sitting between them. DNA for the CDR3: TGTGCCATTAGAAATAATGAGGACACCACCTACGAGCAGTACTTC. Translating it yields CAIRNNEDTTYEQYF.

The chain couples TRBV5-1 to TRBJ2-5; D remains unclear. V lost 4 bases, J lost 2 bases, and 9 bases lay in between. Germline assignment: CDR1 SGHRS and CDR2 YFSETQ. The CDR3 contains 13 residues. CDR3 in DNA: TGCGCCAGCAGCCCGGACCTTCAAGAGACCCAGTACTTC. Its protein product is CASSPDLQETQYF.

CDR3 protein: CASSLWQRNIQYF. DNA of the CDR3: TGTGCCAGCAGCTTGTGGCAAAGGAACATTCAGTACTTC. The chain joins TRBV5-4 to TRBJ2-4; D is uncertain. Trimming cost V 1 base and J 7 bases, with 9 bases left between them. Germline V gene lookup returns CDR1 SGHNT and CDR2 YYREEE (reference sequence). There are 13 residues in the CDR3.

The rearrangement uses TRBV5-8 and TRBJ2-7, with D unresolved. This CDR3 region has 15 residues. Germline V lookup: CDR1 SGHTS, CDR2 YDEGEE. V was clipped by 6 bases and J by 4 bases, with 20 bases between them. CDR3 loop: CASKLDKDLGYEQYF. The CDR3 DNA sequence: TGTGCCAGCAAATTAGACAAGGACCTTGGGTACGAGCAGTACTTC.

In DNA, the CDR3 is TGTGCCTGGAGACCCGGGACAGGGGGCGAGAACACTGAAGCTTTCTTT. Translating gives CAWRPGTGGENTEAFF. The chain combines TRBV30 with TRBJ1-1; 12 bases match TRBD1. Losses at the gene ends were 3 bases for V and 1 base for J; bases not matched to a gene: 6. The germline gives CDR1 GTSNPN, CDR2 SVGIG (reference sequence). CDR3 length: 16 residues.

The V call is TRBV18, the J call TRBJ2-3, with D perhaps matching TRBD2 (6 bases). The germline V and J ends were trimmed by 3 bases and 5 bases, with 15 bases remaining between them. The CDR3 covers 15 residues. Germline V gene lookup returns CDR1 KGHSH and CDR2 LQKENI. The CDR3 coding sequence is TGTGCCAGCTCACCCCTGGGACTCCGGGGAGATACGCAGTATTTT. This sequence encodes CASSPLGLRGDTQYF.

The chain is built from TRBV7-2 and TRBJ1-5; TRBD1 matches 10 bases. This CDR3 contains 15 residues. J lost 6 bases, V lost 5 bases, and 7 bases had no gene match. In germline, CDR1 is SGHTA, CDR2 FQGNSA. The CDR3 nucleotides read TGTGCCAGCAGCGCTACGGGACAGGGGTTTCAGCCCCAGCATTTT. Residues: CASSATGQGFQPQHF.

V is TRBV11-3 and J is TRBJ1-4; no clear D gene. The CDR3 has 15 amino acids. CDR1 and CDR2 (germline): SGHNT, YENEEA. Trimming took off 5 bases at V and 8 bases at J, with 18 bases between the two ends. In DNA, the CDR3 is TGTGCCAGCAGCGTACTCCGGGGTAAGGACGAAAAACTGTTTTTT. It is translated as CASSVLRGKDEKLFF.

The chain uses TRBV10-2 and TRBJ2-6; the D is unclear. This CDR3 spans 15 amino acids. The V end lost 6 bases, the J end lost 0 bases, and 9 bases lay between the germline ends. Germline CDR1 and CDR2: WSHSY and SAAADI. The CDR3 sequence: CASSLQSSGANVLTF. The CDR3 DNA reads as TGCGCCAGCAGCTTACAGAGCTCTGGGGCCAACGTCCTGACTTTC.

This clone showed up just once. The chain is built from TRBV5-1 and TRBJ2-5, with D perhaps being TRBD1 or TRBD2 (6 bases each). Germline values: CDR1 SGHRS, CDR2 YFSETQ. V lost 4 bases and J 5 bases, leaving 18 bases between the germline ends. The CDR3 extends over 15 amino acids. CDR3 protein: CASSPSAGGPETQYF. In nucleotides, the CDR3 is TGCGCCAGCAGCCCCTCCGCCGGGGGCCCGGAGACCCAGTACTTC.

The chain has TRBV7-8 and TRBJ2-7; 11 nucleotides line up with TRBD2. Germline V CDR1 and CDR2: SGHVS, FQNEAQ. Losses at the gene ends were 7 bases for V and 6 bases for J; bases not matched to a gene: 14. CDR3 length equals 16 residues. The CDR3: CASIQTSGVLYGEQYF. The CDR3 nucleotides read TGTGCCAGCATCCAGACTAGCGGGGTACTCTACGGCGAGCAGTACTTC.

The CDR3 region has the DNA TGTGCCAGCATTCATAACAATGAGCAGTTCTTC. Its protein is CASIHNNEQFF. This chain uses TRBV6-1 with TRBJ2-1; D is undetermined. V was pared by 7 bases and J by 5 bases, with 6 bases between. This CDR3 is 11 amino acids long. CDR1 and CDR2 from the germline V gene are MNHNS and SASEGT.

V usage is TRBV5-4 and J usage is TRBJ2-7, with D possibly matching TRBD1 (6 bases). Germline V gene lookup returns CDR1 SGHNT and CDR2 YYREEE (reference sequence). Trimming removed 2 bases from V and 2 bases from J, with 17 bases in between. The CDR3 covers 16 residues. This chain's CDR3 is CASSFGPRTATYEQYF. In DNA, the CDR3 is TGTGCCAGCAGCTTTGGCCCCCGGACAGCTACCTACGAGCAGTACTTC.

V and J are TRBV27 and TRBJ2-7; tentative D call: TRBD1 (6 bases). This CDR3 contains 14 residues. Germline lookup yields CDR1 MNHEY and CDR2 SMNVEV (reference sequence). Trimming shortened V by 5 bases and J by 1 base, and 12 bases separated the two germline ends. The CDR3 is CASSQQGTSYEQYF. For the CDR3, the DNA is TGTGCCAGCAGTCAACAGGGTACATCCTACGAGCAGTACTTC.

This clone was detected only a few times. V usage is TRBV5-1 and J usage is TRBJ1-4, with 10 bases matching TRBD1. CDR1 is SGHRS and CDR2 is YFSETQ in the germline V gene. J lost 12 bases, V lost 1 base, and 9 bases had no gene match. The length of the CDR3 is 15 residues. CDR3 bases: TGCGCCAGCAGCTTGACCTCCGCGGGACAGGGGCAACTGTTTTTT. This gives the protein CASSLTSAGQGQLFF.

The CDR3 reads CASSVGGVAAGELFF. CDR3 nucleotides: TGTGCCAGCAGCGTAGGAGGGGTCGCGGCCGGGGAGCTGTTTTTT. The chain combines TRBV9 with TRBJ2-2; the D call may be TRBD1 or TRBD2 (5 bases each). The V and J ends lost 0 bases and 6 bases respectively, with 12 bases between them. The CDR3 is 15 residues long. Germline CDR1 reads SGDLS; CDR2 reads YYNGEE.

This clone was seen a handful of times. V gene TRBV7-9 combines with J gene TRBJ2-1; 10 nucleotides agree with TRBD2. Unmatched junction bases numbered 5, after V lost 0 bases and J lost 9 bases. The CDR3 is 15 residues long. Per the germline V gene, CDR1 is SEHNR and CDR2 is FQNEAQ (reference sequence). In nucleotides, the CDR3 is TGTGCCAGCAGCTTAGCGGTAGCGGGAGGCCGTGAGCAGTTCTTC. It is translated as CASSLAVAGGREQFF.

The rearrangement joins TRBV29-1 to TRBJ1-3; the D gene is possibly TRBD1 (6 bases). The CDR3 has 13 residues. Germline V gives CDR1 SQVTM, CDR2 ANQGSEA. Between the trimmed V and J ends, which lost 6 bases and 2 bases, there was a span of 11 bases. The CDR3 DNA sequence: TGCAGCGTACAGGGTCTCCCTGGAAACACCATATATTTT. Translated: CSVQGLPGNTIYF.

V gene TRBV29-1 combines with J gene TRBJ1-2; D is undetermined. V lost 4 bases and J 5 bases, leaving 11 bases between the germline ends. CDR1 is SQVTM and CDR2 is ANQGSEA in the germline V gene. The CDR3 spans 12 residues. The CDR3 nucleotides are TGCAGCGTTGGACAACAGAAATATGGCTACACCTTC. Its protein is CSVGQQKYGYTF.

The genes are TRBV10-3 and TRBJ2-5, with 7 bases identical to TRBD2. Matching the DNA end better, TRBJ2-7 makes the J call doubtful. Germline V lookup: CDR1 ENHRY, CDR2 SYGVKD. The CDR3 length is 13 residues. The CDR3 bases are TGTGCCATCGAGGACAACGGGAGGTACGAGCAGTACTTC. It translates to CAIEDNGRYEQYF.

The V call is TRBV20-1, the J call TRBJ2-3, with D perhaps TRBD1 (6 bases). The V and J ends lost 3 bases and 6 bases respectively, with 7 bases between them. CDR3 length equals 11 residues. CDR1 and CDR2 (germline): DFQATT, SNEGSKA (reference sequence). Written as DNA, the CDR3 is TGCAGTGCTAGGAGGGGGGATACGCAGTATTTT. This codes for CSARRGDTQYF.

V gene TRBV19 combines with J gene TRBJ1-5, with D maybe TRBD1 (6 bases). The CDR3 extends over 17 amino acids. Trimming cost V 5 bases and J 2 bases, with 19 bases left between them. Germline V lookup: CDR1 LNHDA, CDR2 SQIVND (reference sequence). In DNA form, the CDR3 reads TGTGCCAGTAGTCGAAGTTTACAGGGTGAGGGCAATCAGCCCCAGCATTTT. Translated: CASSRSLQGEGNQPQHF.

The genes are TRBV7-2 and TRBJ2-5; possibly TRBD2 for D (7 bases). The CDR3 totals 15 residues. V was pared by 4 bases and J by 13 bases, with 25 bases between. Germline V gene sequence: CDR1 SGHTA, CDR2 FQGNSA. CDR3 sequence (DNA): TGTGCCAGCAGCTCCACAAGAGTGGTGGGGGGGCGACGGTACTTC. This codes for CASSSTRVVGGRRYF.

The rearrangement links TRBV6-6 to TRBJ1-6, with no clear D. Germline V gene lookup returns CDR1 MNHNY and CDR2 SVGAGI (reference sequence). The CDR3 has 15 amino acids. Trimming cost V 6 bases and J 0 bases, with 9 bases left between them. The CDR3 sequence: CASRSGSSYNSPLHF. The CDR3 DNA follows: TGTGCCAGCAGATCCGGGAGCTCCTATAATTCACCCCTCCACTTT.